One and the same sample provided the 3 T cell receptor beta chains below, sequenced in a study of T cell responses to AZD1222 COVID-19 vaccine. Measured with immunoSEQ multiplex PCR; TCRdb has only the in-frame clones, and not every one. The sample gives 100,000 to 150,000 clones, about 90% of which show up once; 5.4% is in the top ten. This material consisted of peripheral blood, taken on day 0 of AZD1222 vaccination. The receptors were gathered from an adult in good health.

This rearrangement joins TRBV5-1 to TRBJ1-4; D not certain. Trimming removed 0 bases from V and 5 bases from J, with 5 bases in between. The CDR3 runs to 13 residues. Germline loops: CDR1 SGHRS, CDR2 YFSETQ. CDR3 DNA sequence: TGCGCCAGCAGCTTGGGTGGAAATGAAAAACTGTTTTTT. Translation: CASSLGGNEKLFF. The whole variable domain, filled in from reference TRBV5-1 and TRBJ1-4, reads KAGVTQTPRYLIKTRGQQVTLSCSPISGHRSVSWYQQTPGQGLQFLFEYFSETQRNKGNFPGRFSGRQFSNSRSEMNVSTLELGDSALYLCASSLGGNEKLFFGSGTQLSVL.

V is TRBV6-2 or TRBV6-3 and J is TRBJ2-7; TRBD1 aligns across 9 bases. V was clipped by 6 bases and J by 3 bases; unmatched bases: 9. The CDR3 consists of 15 residues. Looked up from germline, CDR1 is MNHEY and CDR2 is SVGEGT. Written as DNA, the CDR3 is TGTGCCAGCAGCGAAACAGGACAGGGGTTCTACGAGCAGTACTTC. Protein sequence: CASSETGQGFYEQYF.

This chain connects TRBV13 to TRBJ1-4; no definite D call. Trimming took 4 bases from V and 1 from J, leaving 22 bases between them. The CDR3 spans 19 residues. The V gene's germline CDR1 is PRHDT and CDR2 FYEKMQ (reference sequence). The CDR3 region is CASSSHNGRRGRTNEKLFF. The CDR3 DNA is TGTGCCAGCAGCTCGCATAACGGGAGGCGCGGCAGAACTAATGAAAAACTGTTTTTT.